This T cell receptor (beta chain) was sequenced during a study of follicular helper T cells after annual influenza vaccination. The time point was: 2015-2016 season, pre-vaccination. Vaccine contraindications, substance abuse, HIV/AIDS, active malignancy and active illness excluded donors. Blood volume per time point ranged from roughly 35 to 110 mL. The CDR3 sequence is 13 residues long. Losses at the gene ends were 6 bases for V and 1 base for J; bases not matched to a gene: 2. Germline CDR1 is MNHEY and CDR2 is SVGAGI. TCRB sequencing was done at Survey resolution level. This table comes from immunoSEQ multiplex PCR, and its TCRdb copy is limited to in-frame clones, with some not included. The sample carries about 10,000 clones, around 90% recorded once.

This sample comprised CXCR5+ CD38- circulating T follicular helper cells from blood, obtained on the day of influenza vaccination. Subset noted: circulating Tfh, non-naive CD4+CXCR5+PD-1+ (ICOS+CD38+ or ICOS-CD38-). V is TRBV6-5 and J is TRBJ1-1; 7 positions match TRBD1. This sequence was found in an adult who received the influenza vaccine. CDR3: CASRWDRNTEAFF. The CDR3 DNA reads TGTGCCAGCAGATGGGACAGGAACACTGAAGCTTTCTTT.